The clone carrying this T cell receptor (beta chain) was seen only once. The data derive from a study of shared clonotypes between healthy human individuals. Turning to the study itself: Contributing individuals were two females and three males aged 18 to 49.

Healthy HIV-negative adults without recent acute infections or vaccinations served as donors. Every immunoSEQ plate was one replicate of a subset's evenly spread DNA. Sequencing on ten immunoSEQ deep assay plates was performed for unsorted PBMC DNA. Clones were read by immunoSEQ multiplex PCR, and TCRdb kept only the in-frame ones, dropping some. The sample has some 530,000 clones, about 72% seen once. Germline loops: CDR1 LGHNT, CDR2 FRNRAP. This CDR3 region has 12 residues. V lost 7 bases and J lost 2, with 7 bases in between. The source of this sequence is a middle-aged woman in good health. Some clones in this sample may be carry-over from other donors' samples. Material: PBMCs. The chain is built from TRBV12-5 and TRBJ2-3, with D unresolved. The CDR3 DNA sequence: TGTGCTAGTGCTCTACTCACAGATACGCAGTATTTT. Translation gives CASALLTDTQYF.